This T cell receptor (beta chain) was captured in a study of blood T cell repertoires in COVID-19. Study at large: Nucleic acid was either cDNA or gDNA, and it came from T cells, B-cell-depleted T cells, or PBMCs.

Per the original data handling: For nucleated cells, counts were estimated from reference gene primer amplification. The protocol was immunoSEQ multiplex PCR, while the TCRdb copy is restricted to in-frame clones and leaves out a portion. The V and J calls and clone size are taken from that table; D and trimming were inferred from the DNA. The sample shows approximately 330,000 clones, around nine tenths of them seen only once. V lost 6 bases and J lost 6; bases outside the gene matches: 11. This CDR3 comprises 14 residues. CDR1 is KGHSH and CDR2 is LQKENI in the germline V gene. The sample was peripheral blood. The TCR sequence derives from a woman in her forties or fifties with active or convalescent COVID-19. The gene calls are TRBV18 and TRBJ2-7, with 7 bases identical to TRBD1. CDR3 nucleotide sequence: TGTGCCAGCTCCCCTCCGGGACAGTCGCGCGAGCAGTACTTC. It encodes CASSPPGQSREQYF.